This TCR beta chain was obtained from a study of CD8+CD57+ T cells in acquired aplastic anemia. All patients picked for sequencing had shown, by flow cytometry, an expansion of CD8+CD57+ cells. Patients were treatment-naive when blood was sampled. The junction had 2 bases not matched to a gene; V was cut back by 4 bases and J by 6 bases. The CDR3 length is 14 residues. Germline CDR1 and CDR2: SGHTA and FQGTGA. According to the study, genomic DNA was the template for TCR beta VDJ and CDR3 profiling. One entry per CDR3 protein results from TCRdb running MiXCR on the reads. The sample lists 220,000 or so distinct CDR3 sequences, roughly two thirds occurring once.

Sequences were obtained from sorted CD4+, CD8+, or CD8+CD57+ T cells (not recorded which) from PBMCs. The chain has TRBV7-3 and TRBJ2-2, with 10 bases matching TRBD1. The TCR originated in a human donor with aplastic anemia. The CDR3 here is CASSWGQGSGELFF. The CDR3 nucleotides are TGTGCCAGCAGCTGGGGACAGGGGTCCGGGGAGCTGTTTTTT.